The next 9 T cell receptor beta chains were all read from a single sample in a study of regulatory T cells in long-lasting Graves disease. Time point indicated: newly diagnosed GD, antithyroid drugs for less than 3 months. RNA isolated from PBMCs was used to make the TCR library. Investigators prepared the TCR beta libraries by applying iRepertoire HTBI primers and Arm-PCR of CDR3 regions. One entry per CDR3 protein, called by TCRdb with MiXCR from the multiplex PCR reads. Among under 400,000 distinct CDR3 sequences listed, about a sixth were seen once. The same data also went into a second study, on T cells in Graves' hyperthyroidism and ophthalmopathy.

Here the sequenced sample was peripheral blood mononuclear cells (PBMCs), taken at new diagnosis, from a patient treated with antithyroid drugs. Every receptor here comes from a man in his forties with Graves disease.

This clonotype was counted only a few times. This sequence joins TRBV28 and TRBJ2-7; 8 nucleotides agree with TRBD2. After removal of 6 bases from V and 4 bases from J, the junction contained 11 bases not matched to a gene. The CDR3 consists of 15 residues. Per germline, CDR1 MDHEN and CDR2 SYDVKM. CDR3 nucleotides: TGTGCCAGCAGCCTCGGGGGGGGCGAAAGGTACGAGCAGTACTTC. This sequence encodes CASSLGGGERYEQYF.

This clonotype was found many times. The V and J genes are TRBV2 and TRBJ2-7; no firm D call. The V end was cut by 3 bases, the J end by 4 bases, with 16 bases between. Germline assignment: CDR1 SNHLY and CDR2 FYNNEI. CDR3 length: 15 residues. The CDR3 DNA follows: TGTGCCAGCAGTGACCCAAGAAGACATTCTTACGAGCAGTACTTC. Translated, it gives CASSDPRRHSYEQYF.

This clonotype appeared many times. J is TRBJ2-7 and V is TRBV5-5; no firm D call. The CDR3 length is 12 residues. V was pared by 5 bases and J by 3 bases, with 9 bases between. Germline V gene lookup returns CDR1 SGHKS and CDR2 YYEKEE (reference sequence). The CDR3 DNA is TGTGCCAGCAGTTGGACCAGCTACGAGCAGTACTTC. It specifies CASSWTSYEQYF.

This clonotype has a count of ten or more. This chain uses TRBV6-1 with TRBJ1-2, with D perhaps TRBD1 (5 bases). V lost 4 bases, J lost 8 bases, and 11 bases lay in between. Germline CDR1 MNHNS, CDR2 SASEGT. The CDR3 contains 12 residues. CDR3 loop: CASSARERGYTF. CDR3 sequence (DNA): TGTGCCAGCAGTGCCAGGGAAAGGGGCTACACCTTC.

Many counts were recorded for this clonotype. The chain uses TRBV3-1 and TRBJ2-7, with TRBD1 identical over 8 bases. With 4 bases clipped from V and 2 bases from J, the junction kept 4 bases outside the gene matches. The length of the CDR3 is 14 residues. Germline V CDR1 and CDR2: LGHDT, YNNKEL (reference sequence). DNA of the CDR3: TGTGCCAGCAGCCTTTGGGACAGGACCTACGAGCAGTACTTC. Translating it yields CASSLWDRTYEQYF.

V usage is TRBV12-3 or TRBV12-4 and J usage is TRBJ2-1; 9 bases align to TRBD2. CDR3 size: 15 residues. Trimming cost V 5 bases and J 8 bases; bases outside gene matches: 10. The CDR3 protein is CASSEGGSGGDEQFF. In DNA, the CDR3 is TGTGCCAGCAGTGAGGGTGGTAGCGGGGGCGATGAGCAGTTCTTC.

There are a few counts of this clonotype. The rearrangement joins TRBV4-2 to TRBJ2-7; the D is unclear. V lost 0 bases, J lost 2 bases, and 11 bases lay in between. There are 15 residues in the CDR3. CDR1 LGHNA and CDR2 YNFKEQ come from the germline V gene. CDR3 coding DNA: TGTGCCAGCAGCCAAGAGAACACCCGCCCCTACGAGCAGTACTTC. This translates into CASSQENTRPYEQYF.

The rearrangement uses TRBV9 and TRBJ2-5, with 10 bases aligning to TRBD1. With 0 bases clipped from V and 5 bases from J, the junction kept 7 bases outside the gene matches. The CDR3 contains 16 residues. Germline V lookup: CDR1 SGDLS, CDR2 YYNGEE. CDR3 in amino acids: CASSVASGQGGETQYF. The CDR3 coding sequence is TGTGCCAGCAGCGTAGCTAGCGGACAGGGGGGGGAGACCCAGTACTTC.

V is TRBV29-1 and J is TRBJ2-3, with TRBD2 matching over 9 bases. This CDR3 is built from 13 residues. Trimming cost V 4 bases and J 8 bases; bases outside gene matches: 7. CDR1 and CDR2 from the germline V gene are SQVTM and ANQGSEA. CDR3 residues: CSVGWRGGGTQYF. Here the CDR3 DNA reads TGCAGCGTTGGTTGGCGGGGGGGCGGTACGCAGTATTTT.